This T cell receptor (beta chain) was obtained from a study of OX40 agonist ivuxolimab in advanced cancers. Here immunoSEQ multiplex PCR was the method, and the copy in TCRdb shows in-frame clones only, minus some. The sample lists some 51,000 clones; around 85% were seen once. Trimming took 0 bases from V and 4 from J, leaving 11 bases between them. This CDR3 has 15 amino acids. CDR1 is LNHNV, CDR2 YYDKDF, per germline (reference sequence). This clone was counted only a few times. The origin of this receptor is an adult with an advanced solid tumor such as melanoma, head and neck, liver or kidney cancer. The chain links TRBV15 to TRBJ2-3; possibly TRBD1 for D (6 bases). Material: CD4+ or CD8+ T cells sorted from blood, obtained in a trial of the OX40 agonist ivuxolimab. CDR3 sequence (DNA): TGTGCCACCAGCAGAGATCTAAAGGGGGCAGATACGCAGTATTTT. It is translated as CATSRDLKGADTQYF. Based on the CDR3 plus reference TRBV15 and TRBJ2-3, the full variable domain is DAMVIQNPRYQVTQFGKPVTLSCSQTLNHNVMYWYQQKSSQAPKLLFHYYDKDFNNEADTPDNFQSRRPNTSFCFLDIRSPGLGDTAMYLCATSRDLKGADTQYFGPGTRLTVL.